This T cell receptor beta chain was sequenced in a study of metastatic and nonmetastatic thyroid tumors. Study findings and constraints: Significantly greater TCR beta diversity was reportedly found in malignant thyroid tumors than in benign nodules (in blood and tumor).

Remarks on this clone: Its antigen is not known.

Authors' methods: To classify distant metastasis in papillary thyroid cancer, a model was built from CDR3 differences across clinicopathological groups. Through MiXCR, TCRdb re-clonotyped the PCR reads. These V and J calls are TCRdb output, not the study's own analysis. The table includes 84,000 or so clones, 8% to 9.5% detected once. Per germline, CDR1 SGHKS and CDR2 YYEKEE (reference sequence). The CDR3 is 14 amino acids. V was pared by 4 bases and J by 4 bases, with 15 bases between. Until they underwent thyroid surgery, no patient had received any treatment. The rearrangement links TRBV5-5 to TRBJ2-7; maybe TRBD2 (6 bases). The sequence was collected from a female donor with papillary thyroid cancer or a benign thyroid nodule (not recorded which). Some clones in this sample may be carry-over from other donors' samples. Input material: blood. The CDR3 DNA is TGTGCCAGCAGCGCGGGGCCTACGTCTTACGAGCAGTACTTC. Protein sequence: CASSAGPTSYEQYF.